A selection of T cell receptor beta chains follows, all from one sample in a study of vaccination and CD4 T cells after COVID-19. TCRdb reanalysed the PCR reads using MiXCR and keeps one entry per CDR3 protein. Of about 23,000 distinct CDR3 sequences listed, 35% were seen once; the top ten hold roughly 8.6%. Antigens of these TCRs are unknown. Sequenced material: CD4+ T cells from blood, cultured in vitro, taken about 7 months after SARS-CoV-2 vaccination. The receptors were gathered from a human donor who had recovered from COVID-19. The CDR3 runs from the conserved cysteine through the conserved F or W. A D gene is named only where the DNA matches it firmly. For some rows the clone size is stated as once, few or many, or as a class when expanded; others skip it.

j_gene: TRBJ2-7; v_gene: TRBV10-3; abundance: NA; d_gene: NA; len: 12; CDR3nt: TGTGCCATCAGTGAGTTTGATTACGAGCAGTACTTC; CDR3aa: CAISEFDYEQYF
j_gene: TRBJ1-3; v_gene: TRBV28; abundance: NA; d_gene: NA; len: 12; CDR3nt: TGTGCCAGCAGTCCCCAGGGAAACACCATATATTTT; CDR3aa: CASSPQGNTIYF
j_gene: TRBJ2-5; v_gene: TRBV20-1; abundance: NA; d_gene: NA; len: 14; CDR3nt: TGCAGTGCTAGAGAACTTGTGGGAACCGAGACCCAGTACTTC; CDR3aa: CSARELVGTETQYF
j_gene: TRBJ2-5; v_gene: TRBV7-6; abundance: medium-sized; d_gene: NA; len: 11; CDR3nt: TGTGCCAGCAGCTTAGTGGAGACCCAGTACTTC; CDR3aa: CASSLVETQYF
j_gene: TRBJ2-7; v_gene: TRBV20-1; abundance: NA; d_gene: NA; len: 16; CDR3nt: TGCAGTGCTAGTGGTTCCGCCAGGGGCCCCATAAGAGAGCAGTACTTC; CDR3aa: CSASGSARGPIREQYF
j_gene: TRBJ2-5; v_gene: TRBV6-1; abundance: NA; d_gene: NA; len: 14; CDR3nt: TGTGCCAGCAGTCTATGGACGGCCTTGGAGACCCAGTACTTC; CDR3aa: CASSLWTALETQYF
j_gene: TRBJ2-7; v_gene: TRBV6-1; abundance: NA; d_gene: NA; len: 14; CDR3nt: TGTGCCAGCAGTATTTTACAGGGACTCCACGAGCAGTACTTC; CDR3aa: CASSILQGLHEQYF
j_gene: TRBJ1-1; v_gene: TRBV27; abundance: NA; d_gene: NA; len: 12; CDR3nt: TGTGCCAGCAGTGTGCGACACGGTGAAGCTTTCTTT; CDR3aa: CASSVRHGEAFF
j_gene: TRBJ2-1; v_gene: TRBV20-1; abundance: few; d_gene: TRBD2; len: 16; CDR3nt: TGCAGTGCTAGAGTCCCTGGCGGGAGGAGTTACAATGAGCAGTTCTTC; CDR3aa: CSARVPGGRSYNEQFF
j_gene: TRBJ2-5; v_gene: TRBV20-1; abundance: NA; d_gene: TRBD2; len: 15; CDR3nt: TGCAGTGCTAGAGCTAGCGGATCAATCCAAGAGACCCAGTACTTC; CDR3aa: CSARASGSIQETQYF
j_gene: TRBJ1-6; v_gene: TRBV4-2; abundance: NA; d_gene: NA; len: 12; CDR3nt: TGTGCCAGCTCAGGGGTCAATTCACCCCTCCACTTT; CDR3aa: CASSGVNSPLHF
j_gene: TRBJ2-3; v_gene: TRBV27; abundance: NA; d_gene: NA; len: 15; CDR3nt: TGTGCCAGCAGTATGGTGGCGCACCCCACGGATACGCAGTATTTT; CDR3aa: CASSMVAHPTDTQYF
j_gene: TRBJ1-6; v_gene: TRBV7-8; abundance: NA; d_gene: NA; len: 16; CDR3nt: TGTGCCAGCAGCTTAGTTTTACAGACCTTCAATTCACCCCTCCACTTT; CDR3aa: CASSLVLQTFNSPLHF
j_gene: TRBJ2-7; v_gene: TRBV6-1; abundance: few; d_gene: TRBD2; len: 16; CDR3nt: TGTGCCAGCAGTCGAGGTGCCGGGAGCGGGACCTACGAGCAGTACTTC; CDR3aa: CASSRGAGSGTYEQYF
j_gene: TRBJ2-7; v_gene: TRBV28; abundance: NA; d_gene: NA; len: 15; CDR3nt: TGTGCCAGCAGTTCGGGGCAGGGGAGAGGTTACGAGCAGTACTTC; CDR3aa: CASSSGQGRGYEQYF
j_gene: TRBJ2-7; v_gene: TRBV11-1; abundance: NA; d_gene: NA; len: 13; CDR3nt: TGTGCCAGCAGCTTAAGTAGAGACTACGAGCAGTACTTC; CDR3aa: CASSLSRDYEQYF
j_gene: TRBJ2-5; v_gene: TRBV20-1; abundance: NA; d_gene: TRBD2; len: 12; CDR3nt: TGCAGTGGTGGGGGGGGGCAAGAGACCCAGTACTTC; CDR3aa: CSGGGGQETQYF
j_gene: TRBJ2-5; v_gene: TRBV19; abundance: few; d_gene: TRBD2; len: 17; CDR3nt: TGTGCCAGTGGCCCCATAGTGGTAGCGGGAGGACAAGAGACCCAGTACTTC; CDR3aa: CASGPIVVAGGQETQYF
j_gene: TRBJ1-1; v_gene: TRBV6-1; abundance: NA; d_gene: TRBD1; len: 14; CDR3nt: TGTGCCAGCAAGGGGGCCCGGTTGAACACTGAAGCTTTCTTT; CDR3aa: CASKGARLNTEAFF
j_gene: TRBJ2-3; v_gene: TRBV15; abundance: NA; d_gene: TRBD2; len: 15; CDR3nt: TGTGCCACCAGCAGAGACCTAGCGGGAGGAGATACGCAGTATTTT; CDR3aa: CATSRDLAGGDTQYF
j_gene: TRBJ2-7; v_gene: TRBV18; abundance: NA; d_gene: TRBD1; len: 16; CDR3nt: TGTGCCAGCTCACGGTCAACAGGGGCCAGCTCCTACGAGCAGTACTTC; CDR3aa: CASSRSTGASSYEQYF
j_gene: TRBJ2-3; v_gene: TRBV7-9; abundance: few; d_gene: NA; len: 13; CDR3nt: TGTGCCAGCAGTGAGGCGGGGACAGATACGCAGTATTTT; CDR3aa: CASSEAGTDTQYF
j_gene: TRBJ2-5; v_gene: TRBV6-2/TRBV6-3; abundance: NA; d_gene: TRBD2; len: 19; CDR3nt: TGTGCCAGCAGTTGGTCCCTAGCGGGAGGGCCAACCTCCCAAGAGACCCAGTACTTC; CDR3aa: CASSWSLAGGPTSQETQYF
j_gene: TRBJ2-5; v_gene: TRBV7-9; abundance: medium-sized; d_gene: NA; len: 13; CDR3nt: TGTGCCAGCAGCTTAGCGGGGGGTGAGACCCAGTACTTC; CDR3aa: CASSLAGGETQYF
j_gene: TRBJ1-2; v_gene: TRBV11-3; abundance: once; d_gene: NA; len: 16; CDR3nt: TGTGCCAGCAGCTCATCCCCGGTGGCAGGAGTCTATGGCTACACCTTC; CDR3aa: CASSSSPVAGVYGYTF
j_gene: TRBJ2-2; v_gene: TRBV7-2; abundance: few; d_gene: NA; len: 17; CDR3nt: TGTGCCAGCAGCCCCCCTAATGGGAGGCTGGGCACCGGGGAGCTGTTTTTT; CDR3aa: CASSPPNGRLGTGELFF
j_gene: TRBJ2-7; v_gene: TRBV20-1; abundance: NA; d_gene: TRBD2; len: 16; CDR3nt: TGCAGTGCCGAAGGCGGACTAGCGGGAGGGCGGTACGAGCAGTACTTC; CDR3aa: CSAEGGLAGGRYEQYF
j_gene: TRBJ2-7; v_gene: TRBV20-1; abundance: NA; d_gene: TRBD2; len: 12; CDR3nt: TGCAGTGCTAGGGGGGGGGACTACGAGCAGTACTTC; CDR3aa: CSARGGDYEQYF
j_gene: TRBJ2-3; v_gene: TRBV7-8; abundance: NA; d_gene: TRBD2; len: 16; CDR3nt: TGTGCCAGCAGCCCGAGAGGGACTAGAGCCACAGATACGCAGTATTTT; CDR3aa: CASSPRGTRATDTQYF
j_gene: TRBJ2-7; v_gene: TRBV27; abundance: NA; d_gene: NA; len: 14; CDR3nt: TGTGCCAGCAGTTTGAGCGGACCCAGCTACGAGCGGTACTTC; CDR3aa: CASSLSGPSYERYF
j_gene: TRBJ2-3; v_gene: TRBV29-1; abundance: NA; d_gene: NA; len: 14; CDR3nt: TGCAGCGTTGGAATGTTGCGGGACACAGATACGCAGTATTTT; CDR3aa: CSVGMLRDTDTQYF
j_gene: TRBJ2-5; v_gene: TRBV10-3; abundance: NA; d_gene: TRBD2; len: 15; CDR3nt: TGTGCCATCAGTGAGACTTCAAGAGGACTAGCGGGGGATTACTTC; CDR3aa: CAISETSRGLAGDYF
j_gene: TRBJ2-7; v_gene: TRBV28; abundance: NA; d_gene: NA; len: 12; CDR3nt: TGTGCCAGCAGTTTCAGGACGTGGGAGCAGTACTTC; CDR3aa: CASSFRTWEQYF
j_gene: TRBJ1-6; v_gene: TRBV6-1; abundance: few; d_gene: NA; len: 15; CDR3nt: TGTGCCAGCAGTGTTGGGCCGGTAAAGAACTCACCCCTCCACTTT; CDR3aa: CASSVGPVKNSPLHF
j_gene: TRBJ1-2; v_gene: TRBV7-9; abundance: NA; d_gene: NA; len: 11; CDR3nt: TGTGCCAGCGGCACCAATGATGGCTACACCTTC; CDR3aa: CASGTNDGYTF
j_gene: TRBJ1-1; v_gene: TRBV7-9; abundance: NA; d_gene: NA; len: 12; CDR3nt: TGTGCCACGGGGGAGGCAAACACTGAAGCTTTCTTT; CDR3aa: CATGEANTEAFF
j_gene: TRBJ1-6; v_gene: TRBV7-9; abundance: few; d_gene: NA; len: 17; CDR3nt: TGTGCCAGCAGCTGGACGAGGACTTCAACCCGAGCATCACCCCTCCACTTT; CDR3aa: CASSWTRTSTRASPLHF
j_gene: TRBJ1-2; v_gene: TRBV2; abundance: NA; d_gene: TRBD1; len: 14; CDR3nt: TGTGCCAGCATTAGACAGGGTCGAGGCTATGGCTACACCTTC; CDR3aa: CASIRQGRGYGYTF
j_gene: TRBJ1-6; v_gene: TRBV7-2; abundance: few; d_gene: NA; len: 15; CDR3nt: TGTGCCAGCAGCTTAGTCGGCCAGGATAATTCACCCCTCCACTTT; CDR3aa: CASSLVGQDNSPLHF
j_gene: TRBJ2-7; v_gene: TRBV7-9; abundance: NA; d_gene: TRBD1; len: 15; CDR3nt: TGTGCCAGCAGCTTAGAGGGACAGGGGAGCTACGAGCAGTACTTC; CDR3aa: CASSLEGQGSYEQYF
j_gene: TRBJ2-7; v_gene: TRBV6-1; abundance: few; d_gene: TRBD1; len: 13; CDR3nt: TGTGCCAGTGCCGGGACAGGGGCCTACGAGCAGTACTTC; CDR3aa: CASAGTGAYEQYF
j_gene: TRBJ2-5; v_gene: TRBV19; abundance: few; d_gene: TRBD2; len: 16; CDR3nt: TGTGCCAGCGGACTAGCGGGAGGTTCCCAGCCGGAGACCCAGTACTTC; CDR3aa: CASGLAGGSQPETQYF
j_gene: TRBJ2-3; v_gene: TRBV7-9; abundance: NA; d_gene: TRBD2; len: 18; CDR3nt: TGTGCCAGCAGCTTATTCCGAGGGGTAGCGGGAAATCCGGATACGCAGTATTTT; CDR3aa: CASSLFRGVAGNPDTQYF